This T cell receptor (beta chain) was documented in a study of pediatric ulcerative colitis. Study-wide context: Seven or eight patients showed pancolitis and two showed left-sided colitis. Regarding the study as a whole: Two patients had blood samples with substantially reduced template counts. In rectum, acute severe colitis had expanded clones and less diversity.

Trimming left V 4 bases short and J 7 bases short, with 19 bases between. The germline CDR1 and CDR2 sequences are MNHNS and SASEGT. The CDR3 spans 15 residues. This was a survey-level run. TCRdb's table, derived via immunoSEQ multiplex PCR, lists solely in-frame clones and lacks some. This repertoire shows tens of thousands of clones, about 67% found once; its top ten account for approximately 8%. This clone occurred once. Antigen: not known. Rectal tissue came from one to two pinch biopsies taken at colonoscopy. Sequenced sample: gut tissue. V gene TRBV6-1 combines with J gene TRBJ2-5; D tentatively reads TRBD1 or TRBD2 (7 bases each). The clonotype comes from a boy under 18 with severe ulcerative colitis. Here the CDR3 reads CASSVPGEGAATQYF. CDR3 sequence (DNA): TGTGCCAGCAGTGTCCCGGGGGAGGGGGCTGCGACCCAGTACTTC.